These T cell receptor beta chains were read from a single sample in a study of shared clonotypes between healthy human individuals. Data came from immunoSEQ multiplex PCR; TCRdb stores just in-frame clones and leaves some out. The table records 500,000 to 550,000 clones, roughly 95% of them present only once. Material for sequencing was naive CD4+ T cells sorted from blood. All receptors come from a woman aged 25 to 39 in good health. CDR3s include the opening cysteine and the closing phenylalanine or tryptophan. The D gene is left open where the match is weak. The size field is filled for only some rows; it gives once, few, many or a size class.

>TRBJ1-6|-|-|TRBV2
TGTGCCAGCAGTGAGAGGAGCTCCTATAATTCACCCCTCCACTTT
CASSERSSYNSPLHF
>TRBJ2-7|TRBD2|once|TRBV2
TGTGCCAGCAGTGGACCCGGGAGGGCCGAATACGAGCAGTACTTC
CASSGPGRAEYEQYF
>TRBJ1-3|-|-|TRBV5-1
TGCGCCAGCAGCGGCCGCCCGGGCCTCTCTGGAAACACCATATATTTT
CASSGRPGLSGNTIYF
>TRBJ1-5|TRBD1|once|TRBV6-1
TGTGCCAGCAGTATAGACAGGGGAAATAATCAGCCCCAGCATTTT
CASSIDRGNNQPQHF
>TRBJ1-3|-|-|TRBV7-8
TGTGCCAGCAGCTTAGACCCTTGGCCGTACAGGCCGGACACCATATATTTT
CASSLDPWPYRPDTIYF
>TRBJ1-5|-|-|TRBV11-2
TGTGCCAGCAGCTTAGCCTCGGGAGGGCCCCAGCATTTT
CASSLASGGPQHF
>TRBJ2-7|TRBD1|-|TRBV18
TGTGCCAGCTCAGTGGCCGGGACAGGGGCCTACGAGCAGTACTTC
CASSVAGTGAYEQYF
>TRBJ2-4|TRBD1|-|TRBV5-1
TGCGCCAGCAGGGAGGGACAGGGTTTGATCTACTTC
CASREGQGLIYF
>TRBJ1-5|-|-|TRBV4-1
TGCGCCAGCAGCCAAGTTTTGATCGGGGCTGGGCAGCCCCAGCATTTT
CASSQVLIGAGQPQHF
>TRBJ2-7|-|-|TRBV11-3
TGTGCCAGCAGCCTTACCGACGGAGTCGAGCAGTACTTC
CASSLTDGVEQYF
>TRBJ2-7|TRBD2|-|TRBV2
TGTGCCAGCAGTGTGAGCTTGGGGACTAGCGGGAGTAAATACGAGCAGTACTTC
CASSVSLGTSGSKYEQYF
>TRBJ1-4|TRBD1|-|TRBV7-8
TGTGCCAGCAGCTTAAAAGGGAGGGGACAGGGGAGTGAAAAACTGTTTTTT
CASSLKGRGQGSEKLFF
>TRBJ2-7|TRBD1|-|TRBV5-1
TGCGCCAGCAGGATTACAGGGGGCGGCGAGCAGTACTTC
CASRITGGGEQYF
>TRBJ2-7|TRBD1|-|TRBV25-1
TGTGCCAGCAGTCGACAGGGTGTATACGAGCAGTACTTC
CASSRQGVYEQYF
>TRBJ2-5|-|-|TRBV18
TGTGCCAGCTCACCAGTCCCTAGCGTAAGACAAGAGACCCAGTACTTC
CASSPVPSVRQETQYF
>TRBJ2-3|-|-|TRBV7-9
TGTGCCAGCAGCTTATTTCCTAGCGAGGGTACGCAGTATTTT
CASSLFPSEGTQYF
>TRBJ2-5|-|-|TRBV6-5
TGTGCCAGCAGTTTGTACCGAATCCAAGAGACCCAGTACTTC
CASSLYRIQETQYF
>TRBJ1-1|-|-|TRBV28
TGTGCCAGCAGAACGTGGTGGGGGTCTGAGGGTACTGAAGCTTTCTTT
CASRTWWGSEGTEAFF
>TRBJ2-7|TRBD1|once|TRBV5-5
TGTGCCAGCAGCTTCCCCCTCAGGGGGCACGGCGAGCAGTACTTC
CASSFPLRGHGEQYF
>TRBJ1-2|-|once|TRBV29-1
TGCAGCGTTCTACAGGGTTATGGCTACACCTTC
CSVLQGYGYTF
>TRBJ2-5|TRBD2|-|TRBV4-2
TGTGCCAGCAGCCAGGACGGACTAGCGGGAGCTAAGACCCAGTACTTC
CASSQDGLAGAKTQYF
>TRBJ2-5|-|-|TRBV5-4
TGTGCCAGCAGATCCGCTGGGGGCGCGGAGACCCAGTACTTC
CASRSAGGAETQYF
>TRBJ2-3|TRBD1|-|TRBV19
TGTGCCAGTAGTGTACAGGGGGGCACAGATACGCAGTATTTT
CASSVQGGTDTQYF
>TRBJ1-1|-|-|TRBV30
TGTGCCTGGAGCCCCTCAAGAACCATGAACACTGAAGCTTTCTTT
CAWSPSRTMNTEAFF
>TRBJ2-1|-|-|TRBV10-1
TGCGCCAGCAGTAAGGCGGATTCCTACAATGAGCAGTTCTTC
CASSKADSYNEQFF
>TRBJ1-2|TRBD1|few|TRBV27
TGTGCCAGCAGTGCGACAGGGGTGACCTATGGCTACACCTTC
CASSATGVTYGYTF
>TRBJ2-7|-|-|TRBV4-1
TGCGCCAGCAGCCAGGGCGGACTATACGAGTCCTACGAGCAGTACTTC
CASSQGGLYESYEQYF
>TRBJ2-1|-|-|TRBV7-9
TGTGCCAGCAGCTTAGCGTGGCTAGGTGAGCAGTTCTTC
CASSLAWLGEQFF
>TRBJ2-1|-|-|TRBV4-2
TGTGCCAGCAGCCAAGGGACAGAGTCCTACAATGAGCAGTTCTTC
CASSQGTESYNEQFF
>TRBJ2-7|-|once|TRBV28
TGTGCCAGCAGCCTCGGGCGGTACGAGCAGTACTTC
CASSLGRYEQYF
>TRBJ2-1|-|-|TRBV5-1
TGCGCCAGCAGCTTGGTTCTGTCCAATGAGCAGTTCTTC
CASSLVLSNEQFF
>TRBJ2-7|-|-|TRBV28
TGTGCCAGCCAGGGAGAGCGTTACGAGCAGTACTTC
CASQGERYEQYF
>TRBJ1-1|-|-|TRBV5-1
TGCGCCAGCAGCTTCACCGGGATCAGGGCGGACACTGAAGCTTTCTTT
CASSFTGIRADTEAFF
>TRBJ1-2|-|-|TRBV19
TGTGCCAGTAGACCCGGGGCTGGCGGCTACACCTTC
CASRPGAGGYTF
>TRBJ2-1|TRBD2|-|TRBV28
TGTGCCAGCAGGGGGGGACTACATCTCAATGAGCAGTTCTTC
CASRGGLHLNEQFF
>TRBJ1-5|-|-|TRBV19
TGTGCCAGTAGTATTCGGGGAGATATCGGCAATCAGCCCCAGCATTTT
CASSIRGDIGNQPQHF
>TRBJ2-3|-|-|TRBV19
TGTGCCAGTAGTCCGGGGCTAGCGCAAAGCACAGATACGCAGTATTTT
CASSPGLAQSTDTQYF
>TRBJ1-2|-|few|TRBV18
TGTGCCAGTTCCGGGGATCGGGCCTATGGCTACACCTTC
CASSGDRAYGYTF
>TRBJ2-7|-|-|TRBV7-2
TGTGCCAGCAGCTTAGACCAGGACCAGCAGTACTTC
CASSLDQDQQYF
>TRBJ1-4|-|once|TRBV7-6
TGTGCCAGCAGCTTACGGGCAACTAATGAAAAACTGTTTTTT
CASSLRATNEKLFF
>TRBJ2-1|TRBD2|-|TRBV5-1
TGCGCCAGCAGCTTACCCCTTCTAGCAGCTAGCGGGAGTGGGTACAATGAGCAGTTCTTC
CASSLPLLAASGSGYNEQFF
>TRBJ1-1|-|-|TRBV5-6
TGTGCCAGCAGCCAGCCGGCGGCAGGGATGGAAGCTTTCTTT
CASSQPAAGMEAFF
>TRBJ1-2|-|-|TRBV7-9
TGTGCCAGCATTCCATTAGGGAGGCTCTATGGCTACACCTTC
CASIPLGRLYGYTF
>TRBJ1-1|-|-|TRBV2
TGTGCCAGCCGAAACGGGGGGAACACTGAAGCTTTCTTT
CASRNGGNTEAFF
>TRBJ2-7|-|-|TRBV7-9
TGTGCCAGCAGCTTAACGTGGGAGACCTCCTCCTACGAGCAGTACTTC
CASSLTWETSSYEQYF
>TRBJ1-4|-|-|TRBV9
TGTGCCAGCAGCGTAGCTCACAGGGAGGGTGAAAAACTGTTTTTT
CASSVAHREGEKLFF
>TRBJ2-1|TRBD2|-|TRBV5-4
TGTGCCAGCACTAGGGTGGGGTTAGCGGGTCCGTATGAGCAGTTCTTC
CASTRVGLAGPYEQFF